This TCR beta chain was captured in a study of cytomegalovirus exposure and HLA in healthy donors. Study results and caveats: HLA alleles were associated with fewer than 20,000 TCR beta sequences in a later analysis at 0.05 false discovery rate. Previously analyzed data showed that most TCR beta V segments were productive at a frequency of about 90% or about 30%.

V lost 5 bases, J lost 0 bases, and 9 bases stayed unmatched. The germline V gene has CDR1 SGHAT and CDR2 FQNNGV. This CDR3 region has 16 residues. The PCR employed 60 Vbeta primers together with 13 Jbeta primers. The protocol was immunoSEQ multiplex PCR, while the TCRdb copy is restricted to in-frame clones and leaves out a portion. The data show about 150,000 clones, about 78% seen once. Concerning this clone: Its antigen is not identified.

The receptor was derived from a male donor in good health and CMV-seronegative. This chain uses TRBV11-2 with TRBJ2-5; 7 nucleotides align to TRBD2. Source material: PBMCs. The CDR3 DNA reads TGTGCCAGCAGCGCCCGCGGGGGACTGTACCAAGAGACCCAGTACTTC. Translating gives CASSARGGLYQETQYF.